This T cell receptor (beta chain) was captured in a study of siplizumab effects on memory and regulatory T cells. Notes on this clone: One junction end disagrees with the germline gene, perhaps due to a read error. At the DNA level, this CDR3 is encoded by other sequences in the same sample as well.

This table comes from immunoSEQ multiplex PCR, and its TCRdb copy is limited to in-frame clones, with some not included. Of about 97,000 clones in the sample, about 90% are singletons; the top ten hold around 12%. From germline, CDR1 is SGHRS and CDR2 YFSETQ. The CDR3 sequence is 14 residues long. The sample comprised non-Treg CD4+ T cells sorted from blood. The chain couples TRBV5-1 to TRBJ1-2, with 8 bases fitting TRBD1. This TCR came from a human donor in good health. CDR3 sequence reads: CASSLSAGGSGYTF. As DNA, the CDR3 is TGTGCCAGCAGCTTGTCGGCAGGGGGCAGTGGCTACACCTTC.